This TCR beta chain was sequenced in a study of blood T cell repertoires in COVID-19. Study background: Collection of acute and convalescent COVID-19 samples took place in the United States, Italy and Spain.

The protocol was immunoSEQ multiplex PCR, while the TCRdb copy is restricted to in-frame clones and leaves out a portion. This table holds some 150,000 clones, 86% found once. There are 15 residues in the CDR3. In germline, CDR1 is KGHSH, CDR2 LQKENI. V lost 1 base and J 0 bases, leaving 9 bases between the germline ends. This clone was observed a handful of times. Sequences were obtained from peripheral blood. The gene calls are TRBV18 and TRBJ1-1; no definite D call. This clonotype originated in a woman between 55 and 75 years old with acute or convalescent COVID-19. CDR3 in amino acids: CASSPRASMNTEAFF. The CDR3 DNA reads TGTGCCAGCTCACCACGGGCCAGCATGAACACTGAAGCTTTCTTT. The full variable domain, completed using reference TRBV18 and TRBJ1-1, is NAGVMQNPRHLVRRRGQEARLRCSPMKGHSHVYWYRQLPEEGLKFMVYLQKENIIDESGMPKERFSAEFPKEGPSILRIQQVVRGDSAAYFCASSPRASMNTEAFFGQGTRLTVV.